This TCR beta chain derives from a study of CD8 T cells in ankylosing spondylitis. Study conclusions and caveats: Disease-linked clones were found to be CD8+ and relatively rare in peripheral blood. Ankylosing spondylitis blood seemed to carry a telltale TCR beta motif made of fewer than 10 highly homologous variants.

Using quantitative 5'-RACE with molecular barcodes, the authors made TCR beta libraries. TCRdb reprocessed the 5' RACE reads with MiXCR, giving one entry per CDR3 protein. This sample carries around 320,000 distinct CDR3 sequences, less than 25% of them seen once, and the ten largest clones take roughly 3.4%. CDR3 length equals 14 residues. CDR1 and CDR2 (germline): DFQATT, SNEGSKA (reference sequence). The V and J ends lost 4 bases and 4 bases respectively, with 17 bases between them. Turning to this clonotype: Its antigen is still unknown.

Sample: blood, either unsorted or a sorted T cell fraction (not recorded which). This sequence was found in a female donor with ankylosing spondylitis or in good health (not recorded which). V gene TRBV20-1 combines with J gene TRBJ2-7; tentatively, D is TRBD1 or TRBD2 (5 bases each). The CDR3 nucleotides read TGCAGTGCTACCCGGGACGGCCTGGGGTACGAGCAGTACTTC. Translating it yields CSATRDGLGYEQYF.